The clone carrying this T cell receptor beta chain has only a few counts. Trimming removed 0 bases from V and 4 bases from J, with 10 bases in between. The germline CDR1 and CDR2 sequences are SGDLS and YYNGEE. The CDR3 length is 14 residues. TCRdb's copy holds only in-frame clones and misses some; the assay was immunoSEQ multiplex PCR. The table records about 480,000 clones, around nine tenths of them present only once. These data belong to a study of blood T cell repertoires in COVID-19. This study enrolled people aged about 18 to 90 from 20 to 25 US geographic areas. Clinical history as reported by participants underpinned cohort assignment.

Sequenced input: PBMCs or T cells enriched from blood (not recorded which). The receptor was isolated from a woman aged 40 to 50 who had recovered from COVID-19. The chain has TRBV9 and TRBJ1-2; D call uncertain. CDR3 sequence: CASSVGPESYGYTF. DNA of the CDR3: TGTGCCAGCAGCGTAGGCCCAGAAAGCTATGGCTACACCTTC.